The present T cell receptor (beta chain) was sequenced within a study of response to subunit inactivated influenza vaccine. General study points: Every seasonal influenza vaccination brings in few new T cells, the authors suggested.

In regard to this clonotype: Its matching antigen is unknown.

A single record per CDR3 protein comes from TCRdb applying MiXCR to the RT-PCR reads. Counted here are about 180,000 distinct CDR3 sequences, about 10% occurring once; the ten biggest clones make up roughly 10%. The source of this sequence is a man between 45 and 60 years old who received an inactivated influenza vaccine. The material sequenced was non-naive T cells sorted from PBMCs, taken on the day of vaccination.

The CDR3 protein is CASSDSTETDTQYF. CDR3 DNA: TGTGCCAGCAGTGACTCGACGGAGACAGATACGCAGTATTTT. The V call is TRBV6-4, the J call TRBJ2-3; no reliable D call. Trimming removed 0 bases at V and 3 bases at J, with 7 bases between. The CDR3 sequence is 14 residues long. Germline values: CDR1 MRHNA, CDR2 SNTAGT.